The rows below give T cell receptor beta chains drawn from one sample of a study of OX40 agonist ivuxolimab in advanced cancers. Sequenced by immunoSEQ multiplex PCR; TCRdb stores in-frame clones only, minus some. The data contain 60,000 or so clones, around 87% of them singletons. This specimen was CD4+ or CD8+ T cells sorted from blood, taken in a trial of the OX40 agonist ivuxolimab. These receptors were taken from an adult with an advanced solid tumor such as melanoma, head and neck, liver or kidney cancer. Each CDR3 is given with its conserved first and last residue. The D gene is left open where the match is weak. Not every row has a clone size; where given, it reads once, few, many or a size class.

clone_size d_call j_call v_call cdr3_nt cdr3_aa
. . TRBJ2-7 TRBV6-5 TGTGCCAGCACCCAATCCACAGGCGAGCAGTACTTC CASTQSTGEQYF
. TRBD1 TRBJ1-5 TRBV18 TGTGCCAGCTCACCGGGACAGGCTTATCAGCCCCAGCATTTT CASSPGQAYQPQHF
. . TRBJ2-7 TRBV6-6 TGTGCCAGCAGTTACTCCGGGATCGACGAGCAGTACTTC CASSYSGIDEQYF
. TRBD1 TRBJ2-3 TRBV5-4 TGTGCCAGCAGGGGGGGACAGGGGGCAAGAGATACGCAGTATTTT CASRGGQGARDTQYF
. TRBD1 TRBJ1-6 TRBV7-2 TGTGCCAGCAGCTTAGAGGGGACAGATTCACCCCTCCACTTT CASSLEGTDSPLHF
once . TRBJ2-4 TRBV5-8 TGTGCCAGCAGCTTAGCCGGGGTGGGAAAGGAAAACATTCAGTACTTC CASSLAGVGKENIQYF
few . TRBJ1-2 TRBV7-8 TGTGCCAGCAGCTTAGGGTCGGGGGGGGCGGGCTATGGCTACACCTTC CASSLGSGGAGYGYTF
. . TRBJ2-3 TRBV7-3 TGTGCCAGCAGCCAAAAGGACCCTCGAGGCACAGATACGCAGTATTTT CASSQKDPRGTDTQYF
once . TRBJ2-2 TRBV4-1 TGCGCCAGCAGCCCACAGGGGAACACCGGGGAGCTGTTTTTT CASSPQGNTGELFF
. TRBD2 TRBJ2-5 TRBV19 TGTGCCAGTAGTATAGGCGGGGGAGAGACCCAGTACTTC CASSIGGGETQYF
. . TRBJ1-2 TRBV7-2 TGTGCCAGCAGCTTAGGCTGGGCAGGGAACTATGGCTACACCTTC CASSLGWAGNYGYTF
once TRBD1 TRBJ1-2 TRBV5-4 TGTGCCCCCGGGACAGGGGGACAGTCGGGCTACACCTTC CAPGTGGQSGYTF
. . TRBJ1-5 TRBV19 TGTGCCACCGCAGATTATAGCAATCAGCCCCAGCATTTT CATADYSNQPQHF
. . TRBJ2-3 TRBV7-9 TGTGCCAGCACTCTGGGGGTCACAGATACGCAGTATTTT CASTLGVTDTQYF
. . TRBJ1-1 TRBV6-6 TGTGCCAGCAGTGCCCGCGTAGGAGAGCACACTGAAGCTTTCTTT CASSARVGEHTEAFF
. . TRBJ2-7 TRBV5-1 TGCGCCAGCAGCTTGTCCGGACAATCCTACGAGCAGTACTTC CASSLSGQSYEQYF
few TRBD1 TRBJ1-5 TRBV4-1 TGCGCCAGCAGCCAAGAACAGGGGGCACGAGGCAATCAGCCCCAGCATTTT CASSQEQGARGNQPQHF
. TRBD2 TRBJ2-7 TRBV11-2 TGTGCCAGCAGCCCTATAAGACTAGCGGCGACCTACGAGCAGTACTTC CASSPIRLAATYEQYF
. TRBD1 TRBJ1-4 TRBV19 TGTGCCAGTAGTCGGGACAGGTGGGACGAAAAACTGTTTTTT CASSRDRWDEKLFF
. . TRBJ2-7 TRBV29-1 TGCAGCGTTTATGAACGGGCCACCTACGAGCAGTACTTC CSVYERATYEQYF
. . TRBJ1-3 TRBV6-6 TGTGCCAGCAGTTACCACACCATATATTTT CASSYHTIYF
. TRBD1 TRBJ2-7 TRBV7-8 TGTGCCAGCAGATTAGACAGGGGGCCCTACGAGCAGTACTTC CASRLDRGPYEQYF
. TRBD1 TRBJ2-3 TRBV5-5 TGTGCCAGCAGCTTGGCAGGGGGTGGTGTGTCAGCTACGCAGTATTTT CASSLAGGGVSATQYF
. TRBD1 TRBJ1-3 TRBV25-1 TGTGCCAGCAGCAGGGGGCTTCACGGAAACACCATATATTTT CASSRGLHGNTIYF
. . TRBJ2-1 TRBV15 TGTGCCACCAGCAGAGAGATAGACGCGGTCAATGAGCAGTTCTTC CATSREIDAVNEQFF
. TRBD2 TRBJ2-7 TRBV4-2 TGTGCCAGCAGCCAAACTAGCGACTCCTACGAGCAGTACTTC CASSQTSDSYEQYF
. . TRBJ1-5 TRBV7-2 TGTGCCAGCAGCTTAGGACGGAGTAATCAGCCCCAGCATTTT CASSLGRSNQPQHF
once TRBD2 TRBJ2-3 TRBV6-1 TGTGCCAGCAGTGAATTTAGACTAGCGGGGACTTATTTT CASSEFRLAGTYF
. TRBD2 TRBJ2-1 TRBV10-2 TGCGCCAGCAAACTAGCGGGAGGGAGTAATGAGCAGTTCTTC CASKLAGGSNEQFF
. TRBD1 TRBJ2-3 TRBV27 TGTGCCAACCAGGACAGGGGTCCCCCAGATACGCAGTATTTT CANQDRGPPDTQYF
. TRBD2 TRBJ2-3 TRBV5-1 TGTGCCAGCAGCTCCCGAGGGAGGGGCACAGATACGCAGTATTTT CASSSRGRGTDTQYF
. TRBD1 TRBJ1-5 TRBV6-1 TGTGCCAGCAGCCGGACAGGGGATCAGCCCCAGCATTTT CASSRTGDQPQHF
. TRBD1 TRBJ1-1 TRBV15 TGTGCCACCTGGATGGGACAGGGTTCCACTGAAGCTTTCTTT CATWMGQGSTEAFF
. TRBD1 TRBJ2-5 TRBV6-6 TGTGCCAGCAGCAGGGGGTTAGAGACCCAGTACTTC CASSRGLETQYF
. . TRBJ1-4 TRBV27 TGTGCCAGCGGGAGGGGGGCTATTGAAAAACTGTTTTTT CASGRGAIEKLFF
. TRBD1 TRBJ2-1 TRBV11-3 TGTGCCAGCAGCTTGGACAGGGAGTACAATGAGCAGTTCTTC CASSLDREYNEQFF
. . TRBJ1-2 TRBV5-1 TGCGCCAGCAGCGACGACACCGGGGGCTACACCTTC CASSDDTGGYTF
. TRBD1 TRBJ2-2 TRBV7-9 TGTGCCAGCAGCCCGTCGACAGGGGCCCGGTGGGGGGAGCTGTTTTTT CASSPSTGARWGELFF
once TRBD2 TRBJ2-2 TRBV10-2 TGCGCCAGCAGTGAGCCGGGACTAACCAACACCGGGGAGCTGTTTTTT CASSEPGLTNTGELFF
. TRBD2 TRBJ2-5 TRBV10-1 TGCGCCAGCAGTCCCAGCGGGAGTGGGGAAGAGACCCAGTACTTC CASSPSGSGEETQYF
once . TRBJ2-5 TRBV10-2 TGCGCCAGCGGACGAGCCTCCCAAGAGACCCAGTACTTC CASGRASQETQYF
. TRBD1 TRBJ1-2 TRBV29-1 TGCAGCGCCCCAGGGGGCGTAGGCTATGGCTACACCTTC CSAPGGVGYGYTF